The entry that follows covers one T cell receptor (beta chain) sequence. Looked up from germline, CDR1 is SGDLS and CDR2 is YYNGEE. Trimming removed 0 bases from V and 5 bases from J; junction bases left unmatched: 7. The CDR3 runs 16 residues. These data come from a study of sequential checkpoint blockade in melanoma. At the level of the study: Arm A got nivolumab then ipilimumab; arm B the reverse, 1:1.

The protocol was immunoSEQ multiplex PCR, while the TCRdb copy is restricted to in-frame clones and leaves out a portion. The sample carries about 22,000 clones, roughly 76% recorded once. As to treatment: randomized to nivolumab then ipilimumab (arm A) or the reverse (arm B). DNA-damaging chemotherapy had not been given to any patient beforehand. From thawed PBMCs, live CD3+CD8+ cells negative for CD19 and CD56 were sorted. Sequenced material: CD8+ T cells sorted from blood (inferred from file names), taken from a patient given nivolumab and ipilimumab in sequence. The sequence derives from a human donor with melanoma. The chain uses TRBV9 and TRBJ2-5, with 10 bases aligning to TRBD1. The CDR3 DNA reads TGTGCCAGCAGCGTAGCCCCCGACAGGGGGCGTGAGACCCAGTACTTC. Protein product: CASSVAPDRGRETQYF.